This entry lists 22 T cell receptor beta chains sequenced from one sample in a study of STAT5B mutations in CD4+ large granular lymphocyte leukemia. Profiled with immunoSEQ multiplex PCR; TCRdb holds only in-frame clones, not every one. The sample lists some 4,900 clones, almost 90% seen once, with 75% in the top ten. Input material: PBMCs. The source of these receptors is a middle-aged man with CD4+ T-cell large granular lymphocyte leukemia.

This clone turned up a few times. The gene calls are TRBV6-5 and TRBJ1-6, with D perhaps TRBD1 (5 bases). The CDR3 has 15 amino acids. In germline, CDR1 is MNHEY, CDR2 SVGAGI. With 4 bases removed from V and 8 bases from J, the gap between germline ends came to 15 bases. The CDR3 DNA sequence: TGTGCCAGCAGTTTGGGGCCGGGGACTGATTCACCCCTCCACTTT. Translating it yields CASSLGPGTDSPLHF.

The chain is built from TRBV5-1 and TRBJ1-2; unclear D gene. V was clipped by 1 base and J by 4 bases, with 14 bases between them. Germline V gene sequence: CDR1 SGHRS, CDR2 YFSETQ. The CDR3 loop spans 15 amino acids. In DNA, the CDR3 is TGCGCCAGCAGCTTGCGTAACCCGTTGGGCTATGGCTACACCTTC. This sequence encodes CASSLRNPLGYGYTF.

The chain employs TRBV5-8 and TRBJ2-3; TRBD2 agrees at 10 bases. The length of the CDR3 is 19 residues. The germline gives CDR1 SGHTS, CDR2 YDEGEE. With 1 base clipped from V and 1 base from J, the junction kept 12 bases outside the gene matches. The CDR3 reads CASSLPLGVAGGGTDTQYF. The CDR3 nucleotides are TGTGCCAGCAGCTTGCCCCTCGGAGTAGCGGGAGGAGGCACAGATACGCAGTATTTT.

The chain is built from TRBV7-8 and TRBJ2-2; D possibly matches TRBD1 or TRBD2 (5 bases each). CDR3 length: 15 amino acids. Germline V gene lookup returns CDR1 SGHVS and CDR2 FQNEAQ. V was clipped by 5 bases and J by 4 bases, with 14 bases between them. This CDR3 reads CASSPRWGTTGELFF. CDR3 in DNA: TGTGCCAGCAGCCCTCGGTGGGGGACCACCGGGGAGCTGTTTTTT.

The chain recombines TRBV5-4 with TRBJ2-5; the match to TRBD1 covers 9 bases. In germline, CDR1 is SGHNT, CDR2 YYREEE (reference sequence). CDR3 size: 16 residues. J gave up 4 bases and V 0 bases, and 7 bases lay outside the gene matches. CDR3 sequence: CASSLVSGTGRETQYF. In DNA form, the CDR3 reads TGTGCCAGCAGCTTGGTATCCGGGACAGGGAGAGAGACCCAGTACTTC.

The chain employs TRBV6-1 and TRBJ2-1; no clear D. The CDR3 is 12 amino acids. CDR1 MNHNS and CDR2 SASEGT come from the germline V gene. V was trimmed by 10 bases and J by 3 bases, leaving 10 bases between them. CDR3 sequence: CATESFYNEQFF. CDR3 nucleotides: TGTGCCACCGAGTCCTTCTACAATGAGCAGTTCTTC.

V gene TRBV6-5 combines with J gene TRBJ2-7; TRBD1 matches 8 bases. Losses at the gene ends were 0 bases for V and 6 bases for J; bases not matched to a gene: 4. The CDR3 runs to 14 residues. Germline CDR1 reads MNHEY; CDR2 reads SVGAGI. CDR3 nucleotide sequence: TGTGCCAGCAGTTACTCCAGGGGGCGACGCGAGCAGTACTTC. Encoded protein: CASSYSRGRREQYF.

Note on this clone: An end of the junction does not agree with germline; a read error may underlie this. The CDR3, as DNA: TGTGCCAGCGGTTACTCGTCAGAGGGGGGCTACACCTTC. It translates to CASGYSSEGGYTF. The J gene is TRBJ1-2, the V gene TRBV6-5, with D perhaps matching TRBD1 (5 bases). There are 13 residues in the CDR3. The germline V gene has CDR1 MNHEY and CDR2 SVGAGI.

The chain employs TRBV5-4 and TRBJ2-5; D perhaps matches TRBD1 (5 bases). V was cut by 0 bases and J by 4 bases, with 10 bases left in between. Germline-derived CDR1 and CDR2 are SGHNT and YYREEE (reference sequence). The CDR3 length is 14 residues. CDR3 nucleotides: TGTGCCAGCAGCTTGGGTAGGGGTGGAGAGACCCAGTACTTC. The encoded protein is CASSLGRGGETQYF.

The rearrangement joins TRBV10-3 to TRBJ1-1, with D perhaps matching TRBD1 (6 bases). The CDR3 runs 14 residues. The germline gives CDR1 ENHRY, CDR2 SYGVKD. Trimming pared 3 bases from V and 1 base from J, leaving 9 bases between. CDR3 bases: TGTGCCATCAGTGACGGGACACGGAACACTGAAGCTTTCTTT. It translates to CAISDGTRNTEAFF.

Here the CDR3 reads CASSPGGSTEAFF. The DNA for the CDR3 is TGTGCCAGCTCACCAGGGGGAAGCACTGAAGCTTTCTTT. The chain combines TRBV18 with TRBJ1-1; D is possibly TRBD1 (5 bases). Germline V CDR1 and CDR2: KGHSH, LQKENI. The ends were cut back, 2 bases at V and 4 bases at J, with 8 bases in the middle. This CDR3 spans 13 amino acids.

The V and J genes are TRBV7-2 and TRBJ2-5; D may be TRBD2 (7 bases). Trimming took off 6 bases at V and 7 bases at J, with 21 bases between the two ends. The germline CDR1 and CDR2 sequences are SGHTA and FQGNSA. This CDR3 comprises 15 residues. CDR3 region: CASSPLAEGGWTQYF. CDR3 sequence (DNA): TGTGCCAGCAGTCCGCTAGCGGAGGGGGGATGGACCCAGTACTTC.

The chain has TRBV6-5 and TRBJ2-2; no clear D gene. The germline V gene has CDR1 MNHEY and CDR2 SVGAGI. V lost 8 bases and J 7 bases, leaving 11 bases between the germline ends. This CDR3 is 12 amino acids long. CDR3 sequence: CASSYPDGELFF. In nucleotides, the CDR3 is TGTGCCAGCTCTTACCCGGACGGGGAGCTGTTTTTT.

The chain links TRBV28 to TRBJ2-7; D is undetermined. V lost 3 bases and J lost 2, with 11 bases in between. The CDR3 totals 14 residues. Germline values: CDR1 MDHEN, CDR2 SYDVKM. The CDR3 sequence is CASSFEQRAYEQYF. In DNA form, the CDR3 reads TGTGCCAGCAGTTTCGAACAGCGAGCCTACGAGCAGTACTTC. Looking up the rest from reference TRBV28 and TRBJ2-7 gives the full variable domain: DVKVTQSSRYLVKRTGEKVFLECVQDMDHENMFWYRQDPGLGLRLIYFSYDVKMKEKGDIPEGYSVSREKKERFSLILESASTNQTSMYLCASSFEQRAYEQYFGPGTRLTVT.

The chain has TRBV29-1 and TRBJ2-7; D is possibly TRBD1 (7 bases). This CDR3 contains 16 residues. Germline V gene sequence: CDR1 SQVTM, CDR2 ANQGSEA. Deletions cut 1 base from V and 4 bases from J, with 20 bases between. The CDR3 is CSVEASPAGGRYEQYF. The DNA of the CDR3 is TGCAGCGTTGAAGCCTCTCCGGCAGGGGGGAGGTACGAGCAGTACTTC.

CDR3 amino acids: CAWSVLRQPIYGYTF. DNA for the CDR3: TGTGCCTGGAGTGTACTGAGACAGCCGATCTATGGCTACACCTTC. The V gene is TRBV30, the J gene TRBJ1-2, with a weak D call TRBD1 (5 bases). Trimming pared 0 bases from V and 4 bases from J, leaving 15 bases between. Germline lookup yields CDR1 GTSNPN and CDR2 SVGIG (reference sequence). The CDR3 has 15 amino acids.

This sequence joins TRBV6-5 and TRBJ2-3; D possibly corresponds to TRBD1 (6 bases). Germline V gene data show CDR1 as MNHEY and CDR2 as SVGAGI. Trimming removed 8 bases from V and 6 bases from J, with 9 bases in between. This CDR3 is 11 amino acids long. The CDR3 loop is CASLRGDTQYF. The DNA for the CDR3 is TGTGCCAGCCTAAGGGGGGATACGCAGTATTTT.

As DNA, the CDR3 is TGTGCCAGCAGTTCGACTAGATTTGCGGAGACCCAGTACTTC. Translated, it gives CASSSTRFAETQYF. V is TRBV28 and J is TRBJ2-5, with a weak D call TRBD2 (6 bases). V was pared by 4 bases and J by 5 bases, with 14 bases between. The CDR3 is made up of 14 amino acids. CDR1 is MDHEN, CDR2 SYDVKM, per germline. Full variable domain (rest looked up from reference TRBV28 and TRBJ2-5): DVKVTQSSRYLVKRTGEKVFLECVQDMDHENMFWYRQDPGLGLRLIYFSYDVKMKEKGDIPEGYSVSREKKERFSLILESASTNQTSMYLCASSSTRFAETQYFGPGTRLLVL.

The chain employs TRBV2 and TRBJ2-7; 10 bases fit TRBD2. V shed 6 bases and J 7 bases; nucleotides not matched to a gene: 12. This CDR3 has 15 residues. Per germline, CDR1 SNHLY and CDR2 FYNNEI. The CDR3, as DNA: TGTGCCAGCAGCAGTAGCACTAGCGGGGCGTGGGAGCAGTACTTC. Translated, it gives CASSSSTSGAWEQYF.

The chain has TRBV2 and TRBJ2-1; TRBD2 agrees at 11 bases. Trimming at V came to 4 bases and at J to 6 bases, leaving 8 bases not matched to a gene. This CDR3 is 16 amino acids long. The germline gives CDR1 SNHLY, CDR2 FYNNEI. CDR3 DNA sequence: TGTGCCAGCAGTGCCCCGGGTAGCGGGAGGGCCAATGAGCAGTTCTTC. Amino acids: CASSAPGSGRANEQFF.

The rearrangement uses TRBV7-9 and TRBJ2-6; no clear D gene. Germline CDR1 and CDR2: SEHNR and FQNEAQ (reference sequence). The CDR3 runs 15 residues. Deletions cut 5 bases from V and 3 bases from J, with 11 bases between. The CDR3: CASSLGSFGANVLTF. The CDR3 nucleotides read TGTGCCAGCAGCCTGGGGTCCTTTGGGGCCAACGTCCTGACTTTC.

CDR3 in DNA: TGTGCCAGCAACCCCGGACTAGCGGGTGTACATGAGCAGTTCTTC. It is translated as CASNPGLAGVHEQFF. V gene TRBV5-6 combines with J gene TRBJ2-1; 11 bases line up with TRBD2. The germline gives CDR1 SGHDT, CDR2 YYEEEE. This CDR3 has 15 residues. V lost 6 bases, J lost 8 bases, and 10 bases stayed unmatched.